This TCR beta chain was profiled in a study of shared clonotypes between healthy human individuals. Free of recent acute infections or vaccinations, the donors were healthy HIV-negative adults. Assay used: immunoSEQ multiplex PCR; TCRdb lists only in-frame clones, some missing. Among 2 million to 2.5 million clones, approximately 90% were seen once, and the ten largest hold around 0.35%. The CDR3 runs to 16 residues. Germline V lookup: CDR1 MDHEN, CDR2 SYDVKM. Unmatched junction bases numbered 11, after V lost 5 bases and J lost 6 bases. This chain joins TRBV28 and TRBJ2-3, with 10 bases lining up with TRBD1. The receptor's source is a man between 18 and 35 years old in good health. Some clones in this sample may be carry-over from other donors' samples. The sequencing input was naive CD4+ T cells from PBMCs. Specified subset: CD45RA+ positively selected. The CDR3 sequence is CASSRTSGQGWDTQYF. The CDR3 nucleotides read TGTGCCAGCAGTCGAACATCGGGACAGGGGTGGGATACGCAGTATTTT.